Listed below are T cell receptor beta chains from one sample, sequenced in a study of blood T cell repertoires in COVID-19. The assay was immunoSEQ multiplex PCR, and TCRdb's table has in-frame clones only and misses some. The sample comprises 250,000 to 350,000 clones, approximately 84% of which are singletons, and almost 1.5% rests with the top ten. The sample taken for sequencing was peripheral blood. The source is a human donor with COVID-19, enrolled during active disease. The donor label of this sample is uncertain. Both conserved end residues are part of each CDR3.

V gene: TRBV6-4
CDR3 length: 16
CDR3 protein: CASKTLAGPNTGELFF

V gene: TRBV28
CDR3 length: 15
CDR3 protein: CASSQGQSNNEKLFF

V gene: TRBV10-3
CDR3 length: 13
CDR3 protein: CAINDDSHQPQHF

V gene: TRBV5-4
CDR3 length: 15
CDR3 protein: CASSLGRESGYEQYF

V gene: TRBV30
CDR3 length: 13
CDR3 protein: CAFGTGSTDTQYF

V gene: TRBV15
CDR3 length: 16
CDR3 protein: CATSRDREWGGSPLHF

V gene: TRBV9
CDR3 length: 16
CDR3 protein: CASSVGLPSRRDTQYF

V gene: TRBV5-3
CDR3 length: 16
CDR3 protein: CARILATGDPYNEQFF

V gene: TRBV19
CDR3 length: 14
CDR3 protein: CASSIGTEIQPQHF

V gene: TRBV5-1
CDR3 length: 16
CDR3 protein: CASSFQGAGGANVLTF

V gene: TRBV5-8
CDR3 length: 14
CDR3 protein: CASSFRDRDSGYTF

V gene: TRBV9
CDR3 length: 15
CDR3 protein: CASSPRLADYNEQFF

V gene: TRBV3-1/TRBV3-2
CDR3 length: 14
CDR3 protein: CASSQVGGNTEAFF

V gene: TRBV10-1
CDR3 length: 9
CDR3 protein: CASSGGAFF

V gene: TRBV7-3
CDR3 length: 13
CDR3 protein: CASSPGGFGGYTF

V gene: TRBV29-1
CDR3 length: 12
CDR3 protein: CSVLGQAYEQYF

V gene: TRBV30
CDR3 length: 12
CDR3 protein: CAWSSGDSGYTF

V gene: TRBV28
CDR3 length: 14
CDR3 protein: CASSRGAEPYEQYF

V gene: TRBV6-5
CDR3 length: 12
CDR3 protein: CASSTSVGELFF

V gene: TRBV6-5
CDR3 length: 16
CDR3 protein: CASSSRAQGAHQPQHF

V gene: TRBV19
CDR3 length: 17
CDR3 protein: CASSAPRSRDRAEKLFF

V gene: TRBV5-6
CDR3 length: 15
CDR3 protein: CASSLVDRLNSPLHF

V gene: TRBV28
CDR3 length: 14
CDR3 protein: CASRYRDTGNTIYF

V gene: TRBV6-5
CDR3 length: 14
CDR3 protein: CASSPRQGHYGYTF

V gene: TRBV11-2
CDR3 length: 15
CDR3 protein: CASSLDGSGIYEQYF

V gene: TRBV9
CDR3 length: 14
CDR3 protein: CASSLRTEAYEQYF